This T cell receptor (beta chain) is drawn from a study of cytomegalovirus exposure and HLA in healthy donors (dated by TCRdb to 2016 to 2017). A note on the overall study: In an earlier analysis of 450 to 750 of the donors, around 300 Gb of sequence data and some 120 million unique TCR beta sequences from about 190 million T cells were reported. An early release that covered around 590 HLA-typed donors contained approximately 300 gigabases of sequencing data and 70 million to 100 million unique TCR sequences. Of the roughly 400 genotyped donors, less than 90% were placed in the genetic ancestry cluster associated with self-reported Caucasian donors. The aim of the study was to test whether cataloging public T cell receptors could identify signatures of past pathogen exposure. The study used immunosequencing to profile the T cell repertoires of about 670 subjects and linked those repertoires to cytomegalovirus serostatus. A separate validation cohort of more than 100 different subjects was used in addition to the approximately 610-subject first cohort. To predict cytomegalovirus infection status, the study brought together high-throughput TCR immunosequencing, statistical association of individual TCRs with disease status, and machine learning. To study patterns of TCR occurrence, a later analysis re-analyzed previously published TCR beta repertoires from several hundred donors and added high-resolution HLA genotyping. Rather than drawing on any new phenotypic data, the later analysis identified candidate immune exposures from TCR beta sequences and the way those sequences occurred across donors. An earlier analysis of several hundred of the donors applied high-throughput TCR beta sequencing to assess whether each TCR beta V gene segment acted as functional or pseudogenic. Donor age, sex, ethnicity and CMV serostatus were compiled alongside the repertoire data. A later genetic analysis took genome-wide SNP genotypes for about three fifths of the roughly 700 donors and used that subset as a discovery cohort. Every discovery cohort repertoire had been produced on one sequencing platform. HLA typing included class I and class II loci at four-digit resolution. Typing coverage varied by locus: about 629-640 donors for A, B, C, DRB1 and DQB1; under 550 for DQA1; about 600 for DPA1; approximately 470 for DPB1. Because of strong linkage in the cohort, five DR-DQ haplotypes were treated as single units for association and clustering. Across 398 genotyped donors of the cohort, an average of about 250,000 unique TCR beta nucleotide sequences per donor were sequenced, and approximately 17% of those sequences were non-productive.

About this clone: The target of this receptor is not known. Base qualities were left out, and no much larger clone turns up one base away.

Paper-wide results and their limitations: In an earlier analysis of 587 of the donors, most TCR beta V segments appeared in productive rearrangements about 87% or about 30% of the time, broadly matching IMGT annotations. In a later analysis, several top co-occurrence clusters were reported to appear linked to parvovirus B19, influenza, CMV and Epstein-Barr virus. In a later analysis, HLA-associated TCR beta chains were found to be more clonally expanded and to have lower generation probabilities than equally common non-associated chains. A cluster of highly shared sequence variants was judged likely to be a technical artifact of the sequencing pipeline. This cohort had only TCR beta chains sequenced, and the lack of alpha or paired-chain data limited which features could be detected. Because the 87-base-pair reads could not distinguish some IMGT-functional V segments, including TRBV6-2 and TRBV6-3, those segments were excluded. Linkage disequilibrium might explain the correlated functional status among segregating V segments, but an unknown experimental factor could not be ruled out. According to the authors, the approach could potentially be generalized to other disease states and immunological phenotypes. A further reported finding was that TCR beta sequences accurately predicted the HLA-A and HLA-B alleles for most subjects in the first cohort. At a false discovery rate of 0.05, a later analysis linked around 17,000 TCR beta sequences to specific HLA alleles. In both the original and validation cohorts, the classifier was reported to diagnose cytomegalovirus status with high specificity and sensitivity. Strong co-occurrence of HLA alleles, especially DR and DQ, made assigning TCR associations to individual alleles difficult. Because some donors lacked HLA typing at each locus, the association tests relied only on the typed subset. Compared with the approximately 670-donor mean, donors in an Asian-associated ancestry cluster had fewer N-insertions in productive TCRs, according to a later genetic analysis. Presence/absence analyses assumed roughly uniform sequencing depth across donors, an assumption that may not hold. The earlier analysis of nearly 600 of the donors excluded roughly 17 rarely observed V segments, including chromosome 9 orphons, because counts were too low. In vitro tests confirmed that a few of the cytomegalovirus-associated TCR beta chains recognize cytomegalovirus antigens. In a later analysis, the rate of TCR association differed among HLA loci, with DRB1 alleles having the most associated TCRs and HLA-C alleles having the fewest. The study gave a list of 150 to 200 TCR beta chains associated with cytomegalovirus. Across donors, most TCR sequences were observed very rarely, whereas some public TCRs were present in many individuals. In a later genetic analysis, a missense DCLRE1C variant was associated with V-gene and J-gene trimming of TCR beta chains, and the association was replicated in an independent cohort. For the cohort, immune exposure information was limited to CMV serostatus. A later analysis found that most CMV-associated TCR beta chains appeared HLA-restricted, with HLA associations seemingly driven largely by CMV exposure.

The cohort comprised around 700 healthy bone marrow donors. At the time of sampling, every cohort member was nominally healthy, though immune exposures that went unrecorded were likely present. The donor tested CMV seropositive, placing the donor among the 250 to 350 seropositive members of the cohort. A peripheral blood sample was provided by each donor, and peripheral blood mononuclear cells were used for TCR beta sequencing. The Qiagen DNeasy Blood Extraction Kit was used to extract genomic DNA from the blood cell samples. The library was generated by the immunoSEQ multiplex PCR assay. For the multiplex PCR, a mixture combining 60 forward primers for TCR Vbeta segments and 13 reverse primers for TCR Jbeta segments was used. Amplification of the CDR3 region of rearranged TCR beta genes was performed with a multiplex PCR assay on genomic DNA. The Illumina HiSeq System was used to sequence the amplified TCR beta libraries as 87-base-pair reads. The original pipeline was this. A later analysis tallied around 82 million unique TCR beta chains across the 666 repertoires, and approximately 12 million of those chains were shared by two or more donors. Raw reads were error-corrected and collapsed into unique sequences by a nearest-neighbor algorithm in which closely related sequences were merged to remove PCR and sequencing errors. Alignment of CDR3 sequences to IMGT reference sequences was used to assign V, D and J gene segments. For a sequence to be retained, a match of at least six nucleotides to both a V gene segment and a J gene segment was required. A rearrangement counted as productive if the CDR3 had no stop codons and remained in frame with V and J, and every other rearrangement counted as non-productive. Following IMGT convention, CDR3 was defined as the stretch from the second conserved V-encoded cysteine up to the conserved J-encoded phenylalanine. The earlier analysis of some 580 of the donors excluded any sequence lacking an unambiguous match to a single V gene segment. In an earlier analysis of several hundred of the donors, V segments were called functional above 56.7% productive rearrangements and were called segregating when the between-donor standard deviation exceeded 5%. A statistical classification framework was built to diagnose cytomegalovirus status from the catalog of TCR beta chain sequences. In a later analysis, V and J genes were assigned by comparing TCR nucleotide sequences against IMGT/GENE-DB human TR gene sequences. Using the TCRdist pipeline, a later analysis assigned CDR3 sequences along with most-parsimonious VDJ recombination scenarios. A later analysis defined each TCR beta chain by its CDR3 amino acid sequence plus V-gene family, and excluded reads lacking a unique V-gene family. In a later analysis, approximately 590 highly shared, low-generation-probability nucleotide sequences were removed to address suspected cross-contamination and a sequencing artifact. In a later analysis, a clonal expansion index was calculated for each public chain from normalized within-repertoire ranks of inferred template counts. A later analysis computed generation probabilities with a VDJ recombination model fitted to out-of-frame rearrangements, and checked the results against IGoR. A later analysis scored TCR-TCR, TCR-HLA and TCR-CMV co-occurrence with hypergeometric tests, applying a repertoire-size bias correction to TCR pairs. To estimate false discovery rates, a later analysis permuted the HLA or CMV assignments 20 times. A later analysis grouped co-occurring TCRs with DBSCAN, adding TCRdist sequence similarity when clustering within HLA-allele-positive subsets. For co-occurrence clustering, repertoires with fewer than 30,000 or more than 120,000 public chains were excluded, along with 5 or 6 repertoires with anomalous nucleotide sharing. TCRdb retrieved this table from immuneACCESS and kept in-frame rearrangements only. Not all clones are present; in checked studies, unresolved V genes account for under half, and no reason is known for the remainder. V, J and clone size are taken as reported in that table, and D and trimming were inferred from the DNA itself. Recorded for this sample are tens of thousands of clones; about 70% of them occurred a single time. The ten biggest clones cover about 22% of the sample.

Including cysteine and phenylalanine, the CDR3 has 15 amino acids. Only the CDR3 DNA is retained, 45 bases long and in frame from the first base. V is trimmed back by 4 bases and J by 7 bases, and the junction contains 6 bases that no gene match accounts for. As encoded in the germline V gene, CDR1 is SGHDT while CDR2 is YYEEEE. The sequence is built from TRBV5-6 and TRBJ1-6; 9 nucleotides in the junction match TRBD1. The sequence came from a woman aged 45-59 years in good health and CMV-seropositive. Sequenced input: PBMCs. CDR3 protein: CASSRGDRENSPLHF. DNA sequence: TGTGCCAGCAGCCGTGGGGACAGGGAAAATTCACCCCTCCACTTT.